Below, 7 T cell receptor beta chains from the same sample are listed, as sequenced in a study of T cell repertoires in cytomegalovirus infection. No antigen has been identified for these receptors. TCRdb ran MiXCR on the reads and lists one entry per CDR3 protein. The repertoire holds some 800,000 distinct CDR3 sequences, with about 31% as singletons. This sample comprised cultured CD8+ T cells from PBMCs, obtained from culture after CMV antigen stimulation. The receptors were gathered from a human donor in good health (CMV status not recorded). Some clones in this sample may be carry-over from other donors' samples.

This rearrangement joins TRBV5-6 to TRBJ2-4; TRBD2 matches 7 bases. The CDR3 totals 14 residues. Germline CDR1 SGHDT, CDR2 YYEEEE. V lost 4 bases to trimming and J lost 6 bases; unmatched junction nucleotides: 7. The CDR3, as DNA: TGTGCCAGCAGCGCCCTGGGGGAGGGAAACATTCAGTACTTC. Translating it yields CASSALGEGNIQYF.

This clonotype appeared a few times. J is TRBJ1-5 and V is TRBV27; D is unresolved. This CDR3 has 16 amino acids. Trimming shortened V by 1 base and J by 0 bases, and 10 bases separated the two germline ends. CDR1 and CDR2 from the germline V gene are MNHEY and SMNVEV (reference sequence). The CDR3 loop is CASSLLGPYSNQPQHF. The CDR3 bases are TGTGCCAGCAGTTTATTAGGACCGTATAGCAATCAGCCCCAGCATTTT.

V usage is TRBV27 and J usage is TRBJ2-5, with D maybe TRBD2 (6 bases). The V and J ends lost 4 bases and 7 bases respectively, with 19 bases between them. This CDR3 has 15 residues. Germline V gene lookup returns CDR1 MNHEY and CDR2 SMNVEV (reference sequence). CDR3 sequence (DNA): TGTGCCAGCAGTTCGCGGGACTCCTTTCAGGGGACCCAGTACTTC. This encodes CASSSRDSFQGTQYF.

The genes are TRBV6-2 or TRBV6-3 and TRBJ2-7; D uncertain. The CDR3 is made up of 13 amino acids. Germline CDR1 MNHEY, CDR2 SVGEGT. V lost 9 bases and J 1 base, leaving 13 bases between the germline ends. CDR3 region: CASSRRLSYEQYV. The CDR3, as DNA: TGTGCCAGTTCGAGGCGGTTATCCTACGAGCAGTACGTC.

The chain carries TRBV20-1 and TRBJ1-5, with D uncertain. This CDR3 has 15 residues. V lost 0 bases, J lost 4 bases, and 13 bases lay in between. Germline V CDR1 and CDR2: DFQATT, SNEGSKA (reference sequence). The CDR3 DNA reads as TGCAGTGCTAGAGATGAGGCGGTTGGGAATCAGCCCCAGCATTTT. It translates to CSARDEAVGNQPQHF.

This clonotype occurred a few times. The rearrangement links TRBV11-2 to TRBJ2-5, with D possibly TRBD1 on 6 matching bases. The CDR3 sequence is 18 residues long. V lost 3 bases and J 5 bases, leaving 25 bases between the germline ends. CDR1 is SGHAT and CDR2 is FQNNGV in the germline V gene. The CDR3 protein is CASSLTLHLRGVGETQYF. The CDR3 region has the DNA TGTGCCAGCAGCTTGACACTTCATCTCAGGGGAGTAGGGGAGACCCAGTACTTC. The full variable domain, in which reference TRBV11-2 and TRBJ2-5 provide the parts outside the CDR3, is EAGVAQSPRYKIIEKRQSVAFWCNPISGHATLYWYQQILGQGPKLLIQFQNNGVVDDSQLPKDRFSAERLKGVDSTLKIQPAKLEDSAVYLCASSLTLHLRGVGETQYFGPGTRLLVL.

This chain joins TRBV7-6 and TRBJ2-3; weak D call: TRBD2 (7 bases). V lost 8 bases, J lost 5 bases, and 23 bases lay in between. The length of the CDR3 is 16 residues. Germline V gives CDR1 SGHVS, CDR2 FNYEAQ. This CDR3 reads CASSASVGGLKDTQYF. CDR3 nucleotides: TGTGCCAGCTCGGCTAGTGTGGGGGGGCTGAAAGATACGCAGTATTTT.